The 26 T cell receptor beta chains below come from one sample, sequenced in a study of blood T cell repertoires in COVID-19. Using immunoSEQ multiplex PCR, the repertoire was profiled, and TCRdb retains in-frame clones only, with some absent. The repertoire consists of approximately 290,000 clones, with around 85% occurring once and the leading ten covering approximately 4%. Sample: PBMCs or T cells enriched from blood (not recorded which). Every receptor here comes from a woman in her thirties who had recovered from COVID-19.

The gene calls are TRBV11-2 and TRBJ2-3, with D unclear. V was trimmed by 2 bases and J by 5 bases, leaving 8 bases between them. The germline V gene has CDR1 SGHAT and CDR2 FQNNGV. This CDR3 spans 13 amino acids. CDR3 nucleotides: TGTGCCAGCAGCTTACGAGCCTTAGATACGCAGTATTTT. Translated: CASSLRALDTQYF.

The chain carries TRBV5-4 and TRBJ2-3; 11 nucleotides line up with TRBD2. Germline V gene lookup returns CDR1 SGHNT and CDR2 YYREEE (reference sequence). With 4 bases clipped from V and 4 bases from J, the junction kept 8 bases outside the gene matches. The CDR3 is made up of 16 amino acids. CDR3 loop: CASSPTSGKFADTQYF. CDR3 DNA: TGTGCCAGCAGCCCGACTAGCGGGAAATTCGCAGATACGCAGTATTTT.

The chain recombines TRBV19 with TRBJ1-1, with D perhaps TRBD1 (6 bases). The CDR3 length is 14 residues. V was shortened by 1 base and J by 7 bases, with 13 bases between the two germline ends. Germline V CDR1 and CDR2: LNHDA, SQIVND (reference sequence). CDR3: CASSIAGGSGEAFF. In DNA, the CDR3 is TGTGCCAGTAGTATAGCGGGGGGCTCGGGTGAAGCTTTCTTT.

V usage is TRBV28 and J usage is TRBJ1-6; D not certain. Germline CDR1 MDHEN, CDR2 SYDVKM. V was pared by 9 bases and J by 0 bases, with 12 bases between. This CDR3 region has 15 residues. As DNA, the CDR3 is TGTGCCAGTGCCGTTTCCAGCTCCTATAATTCACCCCTCCACTTT. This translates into CASAVSSSYNSPLHF.

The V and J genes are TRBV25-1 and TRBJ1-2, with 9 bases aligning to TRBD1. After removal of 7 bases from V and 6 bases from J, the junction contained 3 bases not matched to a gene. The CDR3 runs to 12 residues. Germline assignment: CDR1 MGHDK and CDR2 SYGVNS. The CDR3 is CASNTGGDGYTF. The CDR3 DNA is TGTGCCAGCAATACAGGGGGCGATGGCTACACCTTC.

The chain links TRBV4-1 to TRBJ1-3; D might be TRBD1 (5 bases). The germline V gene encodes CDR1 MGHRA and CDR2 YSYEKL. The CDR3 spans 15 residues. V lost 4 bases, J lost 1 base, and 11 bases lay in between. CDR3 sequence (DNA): TGCGCCAGCAGCCTAGGGGATTCTTCTGGAAACACCATATATTTT. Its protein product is CASSLGDSSGNTIYF.

CDR3 bases: TGTGCCAGCTCACCCTTCGACAGGGCCACTGAAGCTTTCTTT. Translated, it gives CASSPFDRATEAFF. This chain joins TRBV18 and TRBJ1-1, with TRBD1 matching 7 bases. Looked up from germline, CDR1 is KGHSH and CDR2 is LQKENI. Trimming took 3 bases from V and 4 from J; bases not matched to a gene: 5. The CDR3 loop spans 14 amino acids.

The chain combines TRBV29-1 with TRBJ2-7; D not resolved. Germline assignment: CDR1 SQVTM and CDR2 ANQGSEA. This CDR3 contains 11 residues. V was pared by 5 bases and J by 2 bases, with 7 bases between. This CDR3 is CSVLAAYEQYF. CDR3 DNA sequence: TGCAGCGTTCTGGCGGCCTACGAGCAGTACTTC.

As DNA, the CDR3 is TGTGCCAGCACCCCGGGGAGGGGGTACCAAGAGACCCAGTACTTC. Protein: CASTPGRGYQETQYF. V gene TRBV9 combines with J gene TRBJ2-5, with TRBD2 as a possible D gene (7 bases). This CDR3 spans 15 amino acids. The germline V gene has CDR1 SGDLS and CDR2 YYNGEE. Trimming pared 6 bases from V and 0 bases from J, leaving 15 bases between.

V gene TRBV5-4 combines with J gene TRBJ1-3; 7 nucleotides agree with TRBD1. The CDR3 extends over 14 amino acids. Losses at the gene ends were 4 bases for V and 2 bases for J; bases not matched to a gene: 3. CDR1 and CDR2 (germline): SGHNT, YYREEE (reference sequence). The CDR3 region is CASSPGTAGNTIYF. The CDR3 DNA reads TGTGCCAGCAGCCCTGGGACAGCTGGAAACACCATATATTTT.

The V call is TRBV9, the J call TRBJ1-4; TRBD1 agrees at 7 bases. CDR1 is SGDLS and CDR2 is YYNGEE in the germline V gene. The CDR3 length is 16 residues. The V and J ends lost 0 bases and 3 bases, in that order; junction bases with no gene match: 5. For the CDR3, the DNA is TGTGCCAGCAGCGTAGACACAGGGGCCGCTAATGAAAAACTGTTTTTT. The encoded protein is CASSVDTGAANEKLFF.

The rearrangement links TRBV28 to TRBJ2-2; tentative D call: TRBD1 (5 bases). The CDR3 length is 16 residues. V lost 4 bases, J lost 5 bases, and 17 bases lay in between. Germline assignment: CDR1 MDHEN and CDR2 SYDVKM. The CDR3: CASSSQGAPETGELFF. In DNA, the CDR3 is TGTGCCAGCAGTTCTCAAGGGGCCCCAGAGACCGGGGAGCTGTTTTTT. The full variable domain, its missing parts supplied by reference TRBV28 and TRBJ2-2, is DVKVTQSSRYLVKRTGEKVFLECVQDMDHENMFWYRQDPGLGLRLIYFSYDVKMKEKGDIPEGYSVSREKKERFSLILESASTNQTSMYLCASSSQGAPETGELFFGEGSRLTVL.

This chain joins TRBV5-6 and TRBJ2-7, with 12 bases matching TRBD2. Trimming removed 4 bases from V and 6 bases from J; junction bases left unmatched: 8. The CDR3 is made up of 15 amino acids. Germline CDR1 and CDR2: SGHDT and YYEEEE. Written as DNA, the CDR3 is TGTGCCAGCAGCCTCGGGGCTAGCGGGAGGGGCGAGCAGTACTTC. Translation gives CASSLGASGRGEQYF.

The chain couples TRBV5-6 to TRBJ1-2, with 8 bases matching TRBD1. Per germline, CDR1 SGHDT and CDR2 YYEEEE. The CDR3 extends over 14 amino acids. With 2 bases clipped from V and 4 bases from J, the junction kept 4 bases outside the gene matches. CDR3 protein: CASSFGDRIYGYTF. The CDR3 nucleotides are TGTGCCAGCAGCTTCGGGGACAGGATCTATGGCTACACCTTC.

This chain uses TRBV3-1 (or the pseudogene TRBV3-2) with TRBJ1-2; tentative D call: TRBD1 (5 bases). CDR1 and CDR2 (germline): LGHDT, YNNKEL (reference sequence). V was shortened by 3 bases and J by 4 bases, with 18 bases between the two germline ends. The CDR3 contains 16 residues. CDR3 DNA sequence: TGTGCCAGCAGCCACTCAATTGGAGGGGCCAGCTATGGCTACACCTTC. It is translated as CASSHSIGGASYGYTF.

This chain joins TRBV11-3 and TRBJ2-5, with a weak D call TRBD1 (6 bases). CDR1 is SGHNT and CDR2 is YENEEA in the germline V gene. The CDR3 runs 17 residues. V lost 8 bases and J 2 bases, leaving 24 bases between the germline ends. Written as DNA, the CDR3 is TGTGCCAGCGGAAACCTTGGGGGACACGAGAAACAAGAGACCCAGTACTTC. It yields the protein CASGNLGGHEKQETQYF. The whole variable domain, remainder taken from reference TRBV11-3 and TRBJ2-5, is EAGVVQSPRYKIIEKKQPVAFWCNPISGHNTLYWYLQNLGQGPELLIRYENEEAVDDSQLPKDRFSAERLKGVDSTLKIQPAELGDSAVYLCASGNLGGHEKQETQYFGPGTRLLVL.

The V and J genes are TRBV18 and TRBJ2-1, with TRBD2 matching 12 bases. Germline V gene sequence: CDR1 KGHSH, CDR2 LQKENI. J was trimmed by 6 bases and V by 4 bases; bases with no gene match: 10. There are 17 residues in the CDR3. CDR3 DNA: TGTGCCAGCTCACAGGGGTCCGGGACTAGCGGGCTCAATGAGCAGTTCTTC. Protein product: CASSQGSGTSGLNEQFF.

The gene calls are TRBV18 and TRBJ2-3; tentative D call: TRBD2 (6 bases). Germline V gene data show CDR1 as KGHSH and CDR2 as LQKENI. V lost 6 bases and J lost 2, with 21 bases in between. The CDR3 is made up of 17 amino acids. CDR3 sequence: CASSPPLLGGDTDTQYF. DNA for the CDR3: TGTGCCAGCTCCCCTCCCCTTTTAGGAGGGGACACAGATACGCAGTATTTT.

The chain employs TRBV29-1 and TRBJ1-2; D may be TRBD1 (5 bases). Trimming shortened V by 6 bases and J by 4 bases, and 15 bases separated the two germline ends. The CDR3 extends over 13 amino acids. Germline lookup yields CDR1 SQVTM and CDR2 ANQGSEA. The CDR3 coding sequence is TGCAGCGTCCCCTCCGACAGTTTCTATGGCTACACCTTC. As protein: CSVPSDSFYGYTF.

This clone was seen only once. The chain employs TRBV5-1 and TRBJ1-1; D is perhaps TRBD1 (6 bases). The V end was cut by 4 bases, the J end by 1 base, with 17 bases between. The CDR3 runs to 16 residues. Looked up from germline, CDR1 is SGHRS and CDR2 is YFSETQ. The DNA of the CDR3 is TGCGCCAGCAGCCCCACTAGGACAGTATCGAACACTGAAGCTTTCTTT. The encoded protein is CASSPTRTVSNTEAFF.

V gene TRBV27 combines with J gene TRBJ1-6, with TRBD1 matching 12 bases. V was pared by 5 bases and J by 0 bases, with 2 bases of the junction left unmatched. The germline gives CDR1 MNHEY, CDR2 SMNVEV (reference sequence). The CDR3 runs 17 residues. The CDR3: CASSRDRGLSYNSPLHF. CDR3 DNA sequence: TGTGCCAGCAGTAGGGACAGGGGGCTCTCCTATAATTCACCCCTCCACTTT.

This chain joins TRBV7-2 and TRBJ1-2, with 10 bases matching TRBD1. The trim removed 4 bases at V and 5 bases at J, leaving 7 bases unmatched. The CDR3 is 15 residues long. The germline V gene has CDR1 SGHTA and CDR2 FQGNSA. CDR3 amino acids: CASSSRQGAGYGYTF. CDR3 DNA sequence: TGTGCCAGCAGCTCCCGACAGGGGGCGGGTTATGGCTACACCTTC.

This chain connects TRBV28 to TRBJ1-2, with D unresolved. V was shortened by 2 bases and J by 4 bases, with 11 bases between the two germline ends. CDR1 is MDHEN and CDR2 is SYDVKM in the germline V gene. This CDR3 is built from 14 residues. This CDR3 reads CASSLVGVAYGYTF. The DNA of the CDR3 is TGTGCCAGCAGTTTAGTCGGAGTCGCCTATGGCTACACCTTC.

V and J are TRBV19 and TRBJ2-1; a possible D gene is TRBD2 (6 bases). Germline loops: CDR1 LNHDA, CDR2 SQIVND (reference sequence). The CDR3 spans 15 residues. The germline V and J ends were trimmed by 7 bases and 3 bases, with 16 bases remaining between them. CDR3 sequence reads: CASTSRAGSYNEQFF. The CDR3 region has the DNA TGTGCCAGTACCTCACGCGCGGGAAGCTACAATGAGCAGTTCTTC.

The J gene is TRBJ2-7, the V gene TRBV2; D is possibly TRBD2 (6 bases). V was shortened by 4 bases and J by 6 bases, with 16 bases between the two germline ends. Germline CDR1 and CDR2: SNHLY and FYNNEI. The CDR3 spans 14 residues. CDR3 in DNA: TGTGCCAGCAGTGTCGCGGAGGGAAAAGGCGAGCAGTACTTC. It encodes CASSVAEGKGEQYF.

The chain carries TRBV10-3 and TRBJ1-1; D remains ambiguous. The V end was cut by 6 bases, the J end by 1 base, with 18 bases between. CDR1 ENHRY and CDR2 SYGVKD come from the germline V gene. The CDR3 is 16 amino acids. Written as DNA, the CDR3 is TGTGCCATCAGGACATCCCACAGCCCACCGAACACTGAAGCTTTCTTT. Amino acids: CAIRTSHSPPNTEAFF.